The rows below give T cell receptor beta chains drawn from one sample of a study of shared clonotypes between healthy human individuals. The protocol was immunoSEQ multiplex PCR, while the TCRdb copy is restricted to in-frame clones and leaves out a portion. The table shows 950,000 to 1,300,000 clones, with 65% to 75% occurring only once. The sequenced sample consisted of memory CD4+ T cells sorted from blood. The receptors derive from a man in his late teens or twenties in good health. Each CDR3 is given with its conserved first and last residue. The order of the fields is J gene, V gene, clone size, D gene, CDR3 protein, CDR3 DNA. A D gene is named only where the DNA matches it firmly. Expanded clones are given a class, and other clones once, few, many or no size at all.

TRBJ2-1,TRBV10-3,-,TRBD2,CAISDAGGLTHEQFF,TGTGCCATCAGTGATGCGGGAGGTCTTACACATGAGCAGTTCTTC
TRBJ2-3,TRBV5-4,-,TRBD2,CASSSGLAGGTQYF,TGTGCCAGCAGCTCAGGACTAGCGGGAGGCACGCAGTATTTT
TRBJ2-3,TRBV20-1,few,-,CSVAVTDTQYF,TGCAGTGTAGCGGTCACAGATACGCAGTATTTT
TRBJ1-5,TRBV5-4,-,-,CASSPTPDYQPQHF,TGTGCCAGCAGCCCAACGCCAGATTATCAGCCCCAGCATTTT
TRBJ2-2,TRBV5-1,-,TRBD1,CASSLGTANTGELFF,TGCGCCAGCAGCTTAGGGACAGCGAACACCGGGGAGCTGTTTTTT
TRBJ1-5,TRBV30,-,TRBD1,CAWTTGSGNQPQHF,TGTGCCTGGACGACAGGGTCGGGCAATCAGCCCCAGCATTTT
TRBJ1-1,TRBV30,-,-,CAWMGDLDTEAFF,TGTGCCTGGATGGGTGACCTGGACACTGAAGCTTTCTTT
TRBJ2-2,TRBV7-2,-,-,CASSLLAGPTLELFF,TGTGCCAGCAGCTTATTGGCGGGACCGACGTTGGAGCTGTTTTTT
TRBJ1-1,TRBV5-1,-,TRBD1,CASSLGQGVTEAFF,TGCGCCAGCAGCTTAGGACAGGGGGTCACTGAAGCTTTCTTT
TRBJ2-1,TRBV5-1,-,TRBD2,CASSKGTSGIGHNEQFF,TGCGCCAGCAGCAAAGGGACTAGCGGGATAGGACACAATGAGCAGTTCTTC
TRBJ2-7,TRBV7-9,-,TRBD2,CASSLDGSGASYEQYF,TGTGCCAGCAGCTTAGACGGTAGCGGGGCCTCCTACGAGCAGTACTTC
TRBJ1-1,TRBV6-5,-,-,CASSYTSNTEAFF,TGTGCCAGCAGTTACACGTCTAACACTGAAGCTTTCTTT
TRBJ2-1,TRBV28,-,-,CAFQGSWGEQFF,TGTGCCTTCCAGGGGTCGTGGGGCGAGCAGTTCTTC
TRBJ2-1,TRBV27,-,-,CASSLAFSNEQFF,TGTGCCAGCAGTTTAGCATTCTCCAATGAGCAGTTCTTC
TRBJ2-7,TRBV5-6,many,-,CASSPRDSYSYEQYF,TGTGCCAGCAGCCCCCGGGACTCTTACTCCTACGAGCAGTACTTC
TRBJ2-1,TRBV5-6,-,TRBD1,CASSPMVSGTVAPEFF,TGTGCCAGCAGCCCCATGGTCTCCGGGACAGTAGCGCCGGAGTTCTTC
TRBJ2-2,TRBV30,-,-,CAWNSAGNTGELFF,TGTGCCTGGAACTCGGCGGGCAACACCGGGGAGCTGTTTTTT
TRBJ2-2,TRBV15,-,-,CATSRDRGPTGELFF,TGTGCCACCAGCAGAGACAGGGGCCCCACCGGGGAGCTGTTTTTT
TRBJ2-7,TRBV4-3,-,-,CASSQGPGNYEQYF,TGCGCCAGCAGCCAAGGACCTGGAAACTACGAGCAGTACTTC
TRBJ1-4,TRBV6-5,few,-,CASRQPLTEKLFF,TGTGCCTCCCGCCAGCCTTTAACGGAAAAACTGTTTTTT
TRBJ2-1,TRBV5-4,once,TRBD2,CASSPGAGNSYNEQFF,TGTGCCAGCAGCCCCGGAGCGGGAAACTCCTACAATGAGCAGTTCTTC
TRBJ1-2,TRBV7-2,many,-,CASSLAAGLNYGYTF,TGTGCCAGCAGCTTAGCGGCAGGGCTGAACTATGGCTACACCTTC
TRBJ1-2,TRBV5-6,few,-,CASSLVAGDGYTF,TGTGCCAGCAGCTTGGTGGCAGGGGACGGCTACACCTTC
TRBJ2-2,TRBV19,few,-,CASSSTRNTGELFF,TGTGCCAGTAGTAGCACACGGAACACCGGGGAGCTGTTTTTT
TRBJ1-2,TRBV5-4,-,-,CASSFSQINGYTF,TGTGCCAGCAGCTTTTCTCAAATTAATGGCTACACCTTC
TRBJ1-5,TRBV23-1,-,TRBD1,CASRIRGLSSNQPQHF,TGCGCCAGCCGAATCAGGGGGTTGAGTAGCAATCAGCCCCAGCATTTT
TRBJ2-7,TRBV11-3,-,TRBD1,CASSLVRRTGVYEQYF,TGTGCCAGCAGCTTAGTTCGCCGGACAGGGGTCTACGAGCAGTACTTC
TRBJ1-1,TRBV25-1,-,-,CATGETEAFF,TGTGCCACAGGGGAGACTGAAGCTTTCTTT
TRBJ1-6,TRBV30,-,-,CAWSDEGLENSPLHF,TGTGCCTGGAGTGATGAGGGGTTAGAAAATTCACCCCTCCACTTT
TRBJ2-7,TRBV5-4,-,TRBD2,CASSLAPGRDYEQYF,TGTGCCAGCAGCTTGGCTCCAGGGAGGGACTACGAGCAGTACTTC
TRBJ2-2,TRBV15,-,TRBD1,CATSREATGVAGELFF,TGTGCCACCAGCAGAGAAGCCACAGGGGTGGCCGGGGAGCTGTTTTTT
TRBJ1-1,TRBV18,few,-,CASSPRSRNTEAFF,TGTGCCAGCTCTCCGCGGTCCCGGAACACTGAAGCTTTCTTT
TRBJ2-7,TRBV2,-,-,CASSEGGRFIYEQYF,TGTGCCAGCAGTGAAGGTGGGCGGTTCATCTACGAGCAGTACTTC
TRBJ1-2,TRBV28,-,-,CASSPPGTRKSYTF,TGTGCCAGCAGTCCCCCTGGGACACGGAAGAGCTACACCTTC
TRBJ2-4,TRBV5-4,-,-,CASSRGRAENIQYF,TGTGCCAGCAGCCGGGGCAGGGCCGAAAACATTCAGTACTTC
TRBJ1-5,TRBV28,-,-,CASRGGYNQPQHF,TGTGCCAGCCGAGGGGGATACAATCAGCCCCAGCATTTT
TRBJ2-7,TRBV27,-,TRBD1,CASSKGQNRDEQYF,TGTGCCAGCAGTAAGGGACAGAACCGGGACGAGCAGTACTTC
TRBJ1-1,TRBV7-2,-,-,CASSLGVLSVPFF,TGTGCCAGCAGCTTAGGAGTCTTGAGCGTCCCTTTCTTT
TRBJ2-2,TRBV7-9,-,TRBD2,CASSDGLAELNTGELFF,TGTGCCAGCAGTGACGGACTAGCGGAGCTGAACACCGGGGAGCTGTTTTTT
TRBJ2-7,TRBV28,-,-,CAPRDEQYF,TGTGCCCCCCGAGACGAGCAGTACTTC
TRBJ1-1,TRBV6-1,-,TRBD1,CASSGTGKFEAFF,TGTGCCAGCAGTGGGACAGGAAAGTTTGAAGCTTTCTTT
TRBJ1-4,TRBV30,-,TRBD1,CAWGQGTNEKLFF,TGTGCCTGGGGACAGGGGACGAATGAAAAACTGTTTTTT
TRBJ1-2,TRBV29-1,-,-,CSVAREGTKGYTF,TGCAGCGTTGCCCGAGAGGGGACGAAGGGCTACACCTTC
TRBJ2-7,TRBV11-2,-,-,CASSAGAVRSEQYF,TGTGCCAGCAGCGCAGGGGCAGTTCGATCCGAGCAGTACTTC